This T cell receptor (beta chain) was obtained from a study of neurological immune-mediated disorders. Germline CDR1 reads DFQATT; CDR2 reads SNEGSKA (reference sequence). This CDR3 region has 16 residues. V dropped 1 base and J dropped 5; count of bases not matched to a gene: 11. In its sample, this clonotype was seen many times. TCRdb independently ran MiXCR on the 5' RACE reads; one entry per CDR3 protein. The sample records approximately 37,000 distinct CDR3 sequences, 3% to 4.5% being singletons. Sequences were obtained from PBMCs. This receptor was obtained from a man aged 25 to 45 with multiple sclerosis. This chain links TRBV20-1 with TRBJ1-5; TRBD1 matches 7 bases. CDR3 sequence: CSARGPEDRRDQPQHF. CDR3 nucleotides: TGCAGTGCTAGAGGCCCGGAGGACAGGAGGGATCAGCCCCAGCATTTT.